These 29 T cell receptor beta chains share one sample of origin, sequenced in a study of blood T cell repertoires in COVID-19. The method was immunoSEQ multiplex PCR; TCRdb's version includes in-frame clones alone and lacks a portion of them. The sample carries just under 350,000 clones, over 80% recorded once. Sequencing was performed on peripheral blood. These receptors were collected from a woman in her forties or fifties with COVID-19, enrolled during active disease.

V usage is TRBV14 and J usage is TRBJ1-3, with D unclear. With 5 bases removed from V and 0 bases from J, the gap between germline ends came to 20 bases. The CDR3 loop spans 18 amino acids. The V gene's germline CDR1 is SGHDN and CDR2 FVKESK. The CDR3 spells CASSAAGGLALSGNTIYF. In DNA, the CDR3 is TGTGCCAGCAGCGCTGCTGGAGGGCTCGCCCTCTCTGGAAACACCATATATTTT.

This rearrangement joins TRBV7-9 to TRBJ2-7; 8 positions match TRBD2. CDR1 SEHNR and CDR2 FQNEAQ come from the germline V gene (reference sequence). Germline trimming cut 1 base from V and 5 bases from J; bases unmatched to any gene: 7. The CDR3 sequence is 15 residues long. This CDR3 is CASSLGGGLKNEQYF. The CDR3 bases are TGTGCCAGCAGCTTAGGCGGGGGGCTGAAGAACGAGCAGTACTTC.

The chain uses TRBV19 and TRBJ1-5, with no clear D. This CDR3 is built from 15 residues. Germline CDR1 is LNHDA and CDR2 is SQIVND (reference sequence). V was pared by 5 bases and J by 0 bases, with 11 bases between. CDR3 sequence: CASSSTSGSNQPQHF. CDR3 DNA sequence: TGTGCCAGTAGTTCGACCTCAGGTAGCAATCAGCCCCAGCATTTT.

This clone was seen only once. CDR3 protein: CASSPGAGSLYGYTF. CDR3 DNA: TGTGCCAGCTCACCGGGGGCAGGGAGCCTCTATGGCTACACCTTC. The chain carries TRBV18 and TRBJ1-2; tentative D call: TRBD1 (6 bases). With 3 bases removed from V and 4 bases from J, the gap between germline ends came to 15 bases. Germline CDR1 and CDR2: KGHSH and LQKENI. The CDR3 runs 15 residues.

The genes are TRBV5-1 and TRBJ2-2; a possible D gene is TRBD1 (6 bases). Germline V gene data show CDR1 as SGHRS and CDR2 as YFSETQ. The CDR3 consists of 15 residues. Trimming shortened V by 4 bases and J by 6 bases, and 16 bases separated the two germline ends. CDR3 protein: CASSPRTASPGELFF. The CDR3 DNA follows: TGCGCCAGCAGCCCACGGACAGCTAGCCCCGGGGAGCTGTTTTTT.

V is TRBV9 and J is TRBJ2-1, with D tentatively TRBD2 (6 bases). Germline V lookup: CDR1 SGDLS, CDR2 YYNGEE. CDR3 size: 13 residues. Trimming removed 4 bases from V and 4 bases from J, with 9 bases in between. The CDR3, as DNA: TGTGCCAGCAGCTCAGGACTATACAATGAGCAGTTCTTC. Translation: CASSSGLYNEQFF.

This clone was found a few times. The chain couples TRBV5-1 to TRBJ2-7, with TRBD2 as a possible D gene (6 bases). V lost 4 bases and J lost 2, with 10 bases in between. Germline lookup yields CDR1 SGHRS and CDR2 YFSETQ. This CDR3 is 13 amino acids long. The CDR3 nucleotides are TGCGCCAGCAGCCCGGAGGGACCCTACGAGCAGTACTTC. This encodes CASSPEGPYEQYF.

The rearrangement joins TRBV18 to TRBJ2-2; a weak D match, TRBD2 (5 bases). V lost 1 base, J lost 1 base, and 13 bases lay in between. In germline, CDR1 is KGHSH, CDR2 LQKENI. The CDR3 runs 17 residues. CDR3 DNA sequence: TGTGCCAGCTCACCACAAAGCGGCAGGATGAACACCGGGGAGCTGTTTTTT. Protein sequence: CASSPQSGRMNTGELFF.

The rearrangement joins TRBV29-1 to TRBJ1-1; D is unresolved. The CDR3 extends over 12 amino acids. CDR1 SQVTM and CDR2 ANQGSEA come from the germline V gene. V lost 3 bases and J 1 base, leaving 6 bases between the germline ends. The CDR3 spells CSVERGNTEAFF. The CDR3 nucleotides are TGCAGCGTTGAGCGGGGGAACACTGAAGCTTTCTTT.

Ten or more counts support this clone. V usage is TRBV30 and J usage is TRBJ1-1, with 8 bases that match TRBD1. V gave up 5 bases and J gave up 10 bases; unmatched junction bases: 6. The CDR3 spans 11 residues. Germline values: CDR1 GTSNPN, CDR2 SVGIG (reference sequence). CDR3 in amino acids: CAWDGQGGAFF. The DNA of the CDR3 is TGTGCCTGGGATGGACAGGGTGGAGCTTTCTTT.

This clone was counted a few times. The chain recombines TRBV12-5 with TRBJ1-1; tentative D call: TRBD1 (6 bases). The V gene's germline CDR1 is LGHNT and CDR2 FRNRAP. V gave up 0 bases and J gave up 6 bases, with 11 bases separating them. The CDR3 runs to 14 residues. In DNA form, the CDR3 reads TGTGCTAGTGGTTTGGTAGGGGGGGAAGCTGAAGCTTTCTTT. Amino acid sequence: CASGLVGGEAEAFF.

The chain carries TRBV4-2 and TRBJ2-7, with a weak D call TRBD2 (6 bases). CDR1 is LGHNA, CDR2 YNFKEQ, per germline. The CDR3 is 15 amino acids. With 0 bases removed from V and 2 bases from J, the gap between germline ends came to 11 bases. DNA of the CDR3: TGTGCCAGCAGCCAAGATTGGGAGGAAACCTACGAGCAGTACTTC. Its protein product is CASSQDWEETYEQYF.

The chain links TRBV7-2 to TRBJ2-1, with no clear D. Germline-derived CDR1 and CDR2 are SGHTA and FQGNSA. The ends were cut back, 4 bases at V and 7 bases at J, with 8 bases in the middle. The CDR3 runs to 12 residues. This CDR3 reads CASSSLFNEQFF. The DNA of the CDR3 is TGTGCCAGCAGCTCGTTATTTAATGAGCAGTTCTTC.

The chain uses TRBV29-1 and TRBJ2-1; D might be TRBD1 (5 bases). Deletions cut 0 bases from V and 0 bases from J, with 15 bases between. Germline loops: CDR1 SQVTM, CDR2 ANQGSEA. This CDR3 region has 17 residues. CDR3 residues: CSVEDRYRGSSYNEQFF. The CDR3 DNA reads TGCAGCGTTGAAGATCGATATAGGGGCAGCTCCTACAATGAGCAGTTCTTC.

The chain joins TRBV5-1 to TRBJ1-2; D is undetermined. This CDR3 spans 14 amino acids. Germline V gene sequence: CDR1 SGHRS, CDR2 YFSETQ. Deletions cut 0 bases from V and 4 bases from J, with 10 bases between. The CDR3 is CASSLGARTYGYTF. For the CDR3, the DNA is TGCGCCAGCAGCTTGGGGGCGCGTACCTATGGCTACACCTTC.

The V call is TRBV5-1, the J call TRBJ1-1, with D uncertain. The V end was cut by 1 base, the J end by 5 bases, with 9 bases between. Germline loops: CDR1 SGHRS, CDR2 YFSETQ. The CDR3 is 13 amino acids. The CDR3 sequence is CASSLLRGTEAFF. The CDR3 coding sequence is TGCGCCAGCAGCTTGTTACGGGGAACTGAAGCTTTCTTT. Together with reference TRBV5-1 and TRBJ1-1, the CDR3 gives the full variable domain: KAGVTQTPRYLIKTRGQQVTLSCSPISGHRSVSWYQQTPGQGLQFLFEYFSETQRNKGNFPGRFSGRQFSNSRSEMNVSTLELGDSALYLCASSLLRGTEAFFGQGTRLTVV.

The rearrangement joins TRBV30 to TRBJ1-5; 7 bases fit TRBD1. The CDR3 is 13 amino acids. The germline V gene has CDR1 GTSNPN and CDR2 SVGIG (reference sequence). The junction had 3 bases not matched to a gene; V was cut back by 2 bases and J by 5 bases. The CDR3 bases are TGTGCCTGGAGTATTGACAGGGATCAGCCCCAGCATTTT. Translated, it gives CAWSIDRDQPQHF.

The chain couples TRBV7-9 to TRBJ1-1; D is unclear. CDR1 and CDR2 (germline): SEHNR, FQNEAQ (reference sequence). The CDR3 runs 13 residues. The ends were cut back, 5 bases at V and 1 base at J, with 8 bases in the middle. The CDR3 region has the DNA TGTGCCAGCAGCCGTCAGTCGAACACTGAAGCTTTCTTT. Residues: CASSRQSNTEAFF.

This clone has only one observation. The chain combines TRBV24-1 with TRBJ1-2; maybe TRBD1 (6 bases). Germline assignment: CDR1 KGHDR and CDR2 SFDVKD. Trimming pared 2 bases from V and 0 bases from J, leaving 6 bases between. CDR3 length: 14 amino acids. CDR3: CATSDWTANYGYTF. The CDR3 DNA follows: TGTGCCACCAGTGATTGGACAGCTAACTATGGCTACACCTTC.

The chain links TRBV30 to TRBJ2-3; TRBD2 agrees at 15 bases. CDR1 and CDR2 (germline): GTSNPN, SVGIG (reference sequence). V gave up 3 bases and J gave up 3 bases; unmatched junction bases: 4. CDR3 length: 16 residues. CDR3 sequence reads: CAWRGLAGGLTDTQYF. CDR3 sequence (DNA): TGTGCCTGGAGGGGACTAGCGGGAGGCTTGACAGATACGCAGTATTTT.

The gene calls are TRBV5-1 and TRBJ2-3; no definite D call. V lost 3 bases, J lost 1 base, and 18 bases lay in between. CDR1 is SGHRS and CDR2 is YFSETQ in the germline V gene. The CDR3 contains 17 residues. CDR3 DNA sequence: TGCGCCAGCAGCTACCGAGCCTGGCAGGCTGGCACAGATACGCAGTATTTT. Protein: CASSYRAWQAGTDTQYF. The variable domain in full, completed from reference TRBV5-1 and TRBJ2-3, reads KAGVTQTPRYLIKTRGQQVTLSCSPISGHRSVSWYQQTPGQGLQFLFEYFSETQRNKGNFPGRFSGRQFSNSRSEMNVSTLELGDSALYLCASSYRAWQAGTDTQYFGPGTRLTVL.

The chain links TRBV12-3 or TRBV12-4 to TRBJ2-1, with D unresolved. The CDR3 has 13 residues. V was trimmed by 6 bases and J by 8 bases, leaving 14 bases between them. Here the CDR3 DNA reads TGTGCCAGCAGACCAGATAATGCGGATGAGCAGTTCTTC. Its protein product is CASRPDNADEQFF.

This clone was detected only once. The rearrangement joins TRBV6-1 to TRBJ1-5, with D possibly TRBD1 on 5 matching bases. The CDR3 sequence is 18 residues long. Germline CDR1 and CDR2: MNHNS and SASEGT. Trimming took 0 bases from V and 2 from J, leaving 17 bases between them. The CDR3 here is CASSEALWGRGGNQPQHF. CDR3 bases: TGTGCCAGCAGTGAAGCGCTGTGGGGGAGGGGAGGCAATCAGCCCCAGCATTTT.

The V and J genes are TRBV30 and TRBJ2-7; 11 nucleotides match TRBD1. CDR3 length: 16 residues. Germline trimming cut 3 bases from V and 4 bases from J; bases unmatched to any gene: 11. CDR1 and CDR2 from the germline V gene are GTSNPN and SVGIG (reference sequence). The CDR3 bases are TGTGCCTGGAGACCGGGCCCTCGGGACAGGGGGTACGAGCAGTACTTC. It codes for CAWRPGPRDRGYEQYF.

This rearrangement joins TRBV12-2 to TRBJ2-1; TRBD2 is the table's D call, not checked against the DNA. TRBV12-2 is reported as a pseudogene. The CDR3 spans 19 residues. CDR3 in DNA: TGTGCAAGTCGCGAAAAAAAAGGACTAGCGGGGGCTGTTTACAATGAGCAGTTCTTC. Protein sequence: CASREKKGLAGAVYNEQFF.

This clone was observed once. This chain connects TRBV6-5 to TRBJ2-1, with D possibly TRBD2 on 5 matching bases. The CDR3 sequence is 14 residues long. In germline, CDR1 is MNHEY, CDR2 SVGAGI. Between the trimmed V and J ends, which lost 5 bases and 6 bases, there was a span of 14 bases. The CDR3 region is CASSRDYPSNEQFF. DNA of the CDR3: TGTGCCAGCAGTCGTGACTACCCCTCCAATGAGCAGTTCTTC.

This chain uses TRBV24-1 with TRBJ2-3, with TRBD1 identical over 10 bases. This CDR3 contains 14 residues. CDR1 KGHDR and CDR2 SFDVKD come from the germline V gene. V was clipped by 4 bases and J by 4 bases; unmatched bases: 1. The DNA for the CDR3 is TGTGCCACCAGTGAAGGGACAGGGGCAGATACGCAGTATTTT. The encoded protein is CATSEGTGADTQYF.

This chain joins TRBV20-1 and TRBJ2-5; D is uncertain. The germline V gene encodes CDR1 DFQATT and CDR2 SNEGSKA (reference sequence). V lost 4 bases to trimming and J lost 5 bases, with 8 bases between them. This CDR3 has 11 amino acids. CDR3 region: CSAMGPETQYF. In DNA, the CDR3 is TGCAGTGCTATGGGCCCCGAGACCCAGTACTTC.

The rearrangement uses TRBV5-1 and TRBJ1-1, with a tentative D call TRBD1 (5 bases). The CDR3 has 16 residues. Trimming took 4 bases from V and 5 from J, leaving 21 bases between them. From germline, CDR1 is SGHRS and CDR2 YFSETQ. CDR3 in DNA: TGCGCCAGCAGCCCGGGGCGGGGCGCGGGAAAGACTGAAGCTTTCTTT. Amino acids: CASSPGRGAGKTEAFF.